These 4 T cell receptor beta chains share one sample of origin, sequenced in a study of CD4 T cells in relation to SARS-CoV-2 and coronaviruses. The antigens these receptors bind are not known. Repertoires were generated with immunoSEQ multiplex PCR, while TCRdb's copy carries only in-frame clones and drops some. This sample yields some 45,000 clones, of which roughly 82% are seen a single time; about 1.5% belongs to the top ten. The sample consisted of naive CD4+ T cells from PBMCs, cultured in vitro. Noted subset: naive CD4+ T cells isolated by negative enrichment. Source of these receptors: an adult with COVID-19.

This chain uses TRBV6-2 or TRBV6-3 with TRBJ2-3; D gene unclear. CDR1 MNHEY and CDR2 SVGEGT come from the germline V gene. The ends were cut back, 2 bases at V and 2 bases at J, with 8 bases in the middle. The CDR3 is made up of 14 amino acids. The CDR3 DNA is TGTGCCAGCAGTTACGGGTCGGCCACAGATACGCAGTATTTT. Residues: CASSYGSATDTQYF.

The chain employs TRBV9 and TRBJ1-6; 8 bases agree with TRBD1. J was trimmed by 7 bases and V by 4 bases; bases with no gene match: 7. The length of the CDR3 is 15 residues. Germline V lookup: CDR1 SGDLS, CDR2 YYNGEE. DNA for the CDR3: TGTGCCAGCAGCAACACGGGACAGGAGAATTCACCCCTCCACTTT. Residues: CASSNTGQENSPLHF.

This sequence joins TRBV5-1 and TRBJ1-4, with D possibly matching TRBD1 (5 bases). CDR3 length: 16 amino acids. Germline V gene lookup returns CDR1 SGHRS and CDR2 YFSETQ. V gave up 4 bases and J gave up 2 bases, with 15 bases separating them. CDR3 sequence (DNA): TGCGCCAGCAGCCCTCCGGGGCCCACCACTAATGAAAAACTGTTTTTT. Residues: CASSPPGPTTNEKLFF.

J is TRBJ1-4 and V is TRBV28; 7 nucleotides agree with TRBD1. CDR1 is MDHEN, CDR2 SYDVKM, per germline. The CDR3 is 13 residues long. Germline trimming cut 8 bases from V and 8 bases from J; bases unmatched to any gene: 8. In nucleotides, the CDR3 is TGTGCCAGCGCTAGGGGGCTGTCGGAAAAACTGTTTTTT. Protein sequence: CASARGLSEKLFF.